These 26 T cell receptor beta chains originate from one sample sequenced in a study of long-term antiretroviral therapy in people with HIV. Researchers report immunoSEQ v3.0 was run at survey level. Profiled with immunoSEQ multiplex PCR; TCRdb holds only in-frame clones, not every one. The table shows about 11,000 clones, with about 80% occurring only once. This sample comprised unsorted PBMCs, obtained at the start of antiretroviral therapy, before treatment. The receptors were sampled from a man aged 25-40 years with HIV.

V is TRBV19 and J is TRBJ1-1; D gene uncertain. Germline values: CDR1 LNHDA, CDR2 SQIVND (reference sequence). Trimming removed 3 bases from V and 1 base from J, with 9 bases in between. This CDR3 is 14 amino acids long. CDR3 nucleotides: TGTGCCAGTAGTATTTGGACGGCGAACACTGAAGCTTTCTTT. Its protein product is CASSIWTANTEAFF.

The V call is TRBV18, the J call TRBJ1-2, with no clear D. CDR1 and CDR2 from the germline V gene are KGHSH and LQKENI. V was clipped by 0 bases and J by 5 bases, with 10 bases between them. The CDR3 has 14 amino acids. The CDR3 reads CASSPPPPEYGYTF. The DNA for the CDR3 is TGTGCCAGCTCACCACCGCCGCCGGAGTATGGCTACACCTTC.

Here the CDR3 reads CASIGEGYTEAFF. DNA for the CDR3: TGTGCCAGCATCGGGGAAGGGTACACTGAAGCTTTCTTT. The chain has TRBV2 and TRBJ1-1; D not resolved. CDR3 length: 13 residues. Germline V gives CDR1 SNHLY, CDR2 FYNNEI. V dropped 7 bases and J dropped 3 bases, with 12 bases sitting between them.

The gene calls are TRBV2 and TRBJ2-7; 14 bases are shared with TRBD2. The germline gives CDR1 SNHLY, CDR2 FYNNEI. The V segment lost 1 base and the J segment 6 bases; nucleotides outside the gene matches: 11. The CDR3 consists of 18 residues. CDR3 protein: CASSEEFPGLAGDSEQYF. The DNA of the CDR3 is TGTGCCAGCAGTGAAGAGTTTCCGGGACTAGCGGGAGACTCCGAGCAGTACTTC.

The CDR3 sequence: CASSWGLPTDTQYF. CDR3 DNA sequence: TGCGCCAGCAGTTGGGGGCTCCCCACAGATACGCAGTATTTT. The rearrangement uses TRBV4-1 and TRBJ2-3, with a weak D call TRBD1 (6 bases). CDR3 size: 14 residues. The V end was cut by 6 bases, the J end by 2 bases, with 12 bases between. Per germline, CDR1 MGHRA and CDR2 YSYEKL.

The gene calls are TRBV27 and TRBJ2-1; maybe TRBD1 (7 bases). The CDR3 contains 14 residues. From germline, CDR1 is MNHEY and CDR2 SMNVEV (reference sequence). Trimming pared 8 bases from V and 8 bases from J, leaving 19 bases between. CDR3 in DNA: TGTGCCAGCGGCAGCTTGGAGGGGGCAGATGAGCAGTTCTTC. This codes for CASGSLEGADEQFF.

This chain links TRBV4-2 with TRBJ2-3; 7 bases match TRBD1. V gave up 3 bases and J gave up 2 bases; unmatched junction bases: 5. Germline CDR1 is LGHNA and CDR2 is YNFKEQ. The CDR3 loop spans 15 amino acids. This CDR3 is CASSQRQGITDTQYF. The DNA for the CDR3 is TGTGCCAGCAGCCAGAGACAGGGAATCACAGATACGCAGTATTTT.

The CDR3 sequence: CASSGRGGVYGYTF. CDR3 sequence (DNA): TGTGCCAGCAGTGGGCGGGGAGGGGTCTATGGCTACACCTTC. The rearrangement joins TRBV2 to TRBJ1-2; TRBD1 might be the D (5 bases). The CDR3 has 14 amino acids. With 4 bases removed from V and 4 bases from J, the gap between germline ends came to 13 bases. Germline CDR1 reads SNHLY; CDR2 reads FYNNEI.

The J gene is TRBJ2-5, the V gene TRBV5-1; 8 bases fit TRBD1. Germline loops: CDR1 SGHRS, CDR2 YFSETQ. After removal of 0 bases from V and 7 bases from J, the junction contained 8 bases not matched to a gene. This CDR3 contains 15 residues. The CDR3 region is CASSLEAGGAVTQYF. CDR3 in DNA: TGCGCCAGCAGCTTGGAGGCAGGGGGCGCGGTGACCCAGTACTTC.

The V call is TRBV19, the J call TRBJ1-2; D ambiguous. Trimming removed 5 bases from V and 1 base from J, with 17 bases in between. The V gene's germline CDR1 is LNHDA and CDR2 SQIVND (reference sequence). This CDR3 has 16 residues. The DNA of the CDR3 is TGTGCCAGTAGTGGGCCAGCAGCTTCCTATAACTATGGCTACACCTTC. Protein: CASSGPAASYNYGYTF.

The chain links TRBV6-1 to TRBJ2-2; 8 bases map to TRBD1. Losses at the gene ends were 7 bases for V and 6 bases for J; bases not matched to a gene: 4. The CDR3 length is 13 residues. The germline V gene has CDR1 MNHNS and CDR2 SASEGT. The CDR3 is CASTGGGPGELFF. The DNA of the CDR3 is TGTGCCAGCACAGGGGGCGGCCCCGGGGAGCTGTTTTTT.

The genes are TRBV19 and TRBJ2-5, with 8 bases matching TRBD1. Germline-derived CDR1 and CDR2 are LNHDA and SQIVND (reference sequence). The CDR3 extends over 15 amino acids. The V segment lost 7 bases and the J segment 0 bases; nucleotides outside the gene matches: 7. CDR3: CASMTRDRYQETQYF. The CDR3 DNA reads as TGTGCCAGTATGACCCGGGACAGGTACCAAGAGACCCAGTACTTC.

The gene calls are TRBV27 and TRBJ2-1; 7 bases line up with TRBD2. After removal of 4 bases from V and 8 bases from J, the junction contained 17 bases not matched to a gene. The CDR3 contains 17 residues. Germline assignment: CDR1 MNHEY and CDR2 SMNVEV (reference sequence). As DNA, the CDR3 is TGTGCCAGCAGTTCTACCCTCAAGCGGGACTGGAGGGATGAGCAGTTCTTC. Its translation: CASSSTLKRDWRDEQFF.

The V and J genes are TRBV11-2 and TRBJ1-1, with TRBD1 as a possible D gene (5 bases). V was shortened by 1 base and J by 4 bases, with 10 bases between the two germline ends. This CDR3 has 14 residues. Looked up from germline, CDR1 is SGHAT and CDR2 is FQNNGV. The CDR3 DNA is TGTGCCAGCAGCTTAGGGAGGGGTAGCACTGAAGCTTTCTTT. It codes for CASSLGRGSTEAFF.

The CDR3 DNA is TGCGCCAGCAGCTTGGGCACCCTCCAGCATGGCTACACCTTC. Translating it yields CASSLGTLQHGYTF. The chain recombines TRBV5-1 with TRBJ1-2; D unclear. Germline V gives CDR1 SGHRS, CDR2 YFSETQ. The CDR3 covers 14 residues. Trimming cost V 0 bases and J 6 bases, with 12 bases left between them.

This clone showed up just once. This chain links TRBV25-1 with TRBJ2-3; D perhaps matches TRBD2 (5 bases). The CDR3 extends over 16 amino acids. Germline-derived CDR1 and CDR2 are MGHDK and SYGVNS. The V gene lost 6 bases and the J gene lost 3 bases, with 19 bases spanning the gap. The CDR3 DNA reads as TGTGCCAGCAGCCCCGCGCGGGTTTCGTCGACAGATACGCAGTATTTT. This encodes CASSPARVSSTDTQYF. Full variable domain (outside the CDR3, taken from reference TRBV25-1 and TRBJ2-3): EADIYQTPRYLVIGTGKKITLECSQTMGHDKMYWYQQDPGMELHLIHYSYGVNSTEKGDLSSESTVSRIRTEHFPLTLESARPSHTSQYLCASSPARVSSTDTQYFGPGTRLTVL.

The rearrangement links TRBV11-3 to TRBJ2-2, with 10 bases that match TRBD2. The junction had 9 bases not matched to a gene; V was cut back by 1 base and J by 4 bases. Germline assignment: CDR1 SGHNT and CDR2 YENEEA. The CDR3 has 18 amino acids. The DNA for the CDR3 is TGTGCCAGCAGCTTAGCCCTAGCGGGAGAGACAGGCACCGGGGAGCTGTTTTTT. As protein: CASSLALAGETGTGELFF.

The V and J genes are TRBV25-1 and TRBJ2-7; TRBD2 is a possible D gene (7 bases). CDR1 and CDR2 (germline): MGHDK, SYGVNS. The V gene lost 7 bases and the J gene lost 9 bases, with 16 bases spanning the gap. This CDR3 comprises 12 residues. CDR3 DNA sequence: TGTGCCAGCATGGGGGGGGCGATGGCGCAGTACTTC. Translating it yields CASMGGAMAQYF.

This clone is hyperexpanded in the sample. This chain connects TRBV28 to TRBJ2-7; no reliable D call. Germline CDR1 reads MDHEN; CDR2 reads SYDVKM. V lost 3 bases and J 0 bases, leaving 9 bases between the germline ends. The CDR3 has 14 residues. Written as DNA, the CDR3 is TGTGCCAGCAGTTTGGTCAGCAGCTCCTACGAGCAGTACTTC. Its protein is CASSLVSSSYEQYF.

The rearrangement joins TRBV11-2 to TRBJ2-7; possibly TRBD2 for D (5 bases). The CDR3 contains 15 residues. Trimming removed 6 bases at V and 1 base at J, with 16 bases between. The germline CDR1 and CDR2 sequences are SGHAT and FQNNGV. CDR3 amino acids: CASSHTVGGSYEQYF. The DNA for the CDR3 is TGTGCCAGCAGTCATACAGTAGGAGGATCCTACGAGCAGTACTTC.

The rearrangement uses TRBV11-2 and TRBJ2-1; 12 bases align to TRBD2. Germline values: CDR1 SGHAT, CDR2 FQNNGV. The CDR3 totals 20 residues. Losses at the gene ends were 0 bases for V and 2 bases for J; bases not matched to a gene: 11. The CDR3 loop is CASSLDPGLAGTRAYNEQFF. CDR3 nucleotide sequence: TGTGCCAGCAGCTTAGATCCGGGACTAGCGGGCACCAGAGCCTACAATGAGCAGTTCTTC.

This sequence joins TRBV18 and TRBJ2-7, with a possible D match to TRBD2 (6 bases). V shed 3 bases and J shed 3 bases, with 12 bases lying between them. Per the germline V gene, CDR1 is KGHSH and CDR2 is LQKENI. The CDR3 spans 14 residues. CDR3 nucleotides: TGTGCCAGCTCACCTCAGGGAGGTGTCTACGAGCAGTACTTC. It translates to CASSPQGGVYEQYF.

The CDR3 region is CASSKEGQRNTGELFF. The CDR3 nucleotides are TGTGCCAGCAGCAAGGAGGGACAAAGGAACACCGGGGAGCTGTTTTTT. The chain employs TRBV21-1 and TRBJ2-2. TRBV21-1 is given as a pseudogene. The CDR3 totals 16 residues.

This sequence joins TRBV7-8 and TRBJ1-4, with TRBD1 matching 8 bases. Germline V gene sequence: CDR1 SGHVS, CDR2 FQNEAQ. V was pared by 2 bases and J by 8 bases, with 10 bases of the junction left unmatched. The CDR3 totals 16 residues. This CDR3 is CASSLSSTGEAEKLFF. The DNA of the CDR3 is TGTGCCAGCAGCTTATCCTCGACAGGGGAGGCGGAAAAACTGTTTTTT.

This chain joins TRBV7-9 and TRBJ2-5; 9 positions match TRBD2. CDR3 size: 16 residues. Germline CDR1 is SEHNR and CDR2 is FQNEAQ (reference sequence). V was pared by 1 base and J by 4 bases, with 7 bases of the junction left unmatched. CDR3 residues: CASSLVRLAELETQYF. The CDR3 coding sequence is TGTGCCAGCAGCTTAGTGCGACTAGCGGAACTAGAGACCCAGTACTTC. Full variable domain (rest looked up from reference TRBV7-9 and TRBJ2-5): DTGVSQNPRHKITKRGQNVTFRCDPISEHNRLYWYRQTLGQGPEFLTYFQNEAQLEKSRLLSDRFSAERPKGSFSTLEIQRTEQGDSAMYLCASSLVRLAELETQYFGPGTRLLVL.

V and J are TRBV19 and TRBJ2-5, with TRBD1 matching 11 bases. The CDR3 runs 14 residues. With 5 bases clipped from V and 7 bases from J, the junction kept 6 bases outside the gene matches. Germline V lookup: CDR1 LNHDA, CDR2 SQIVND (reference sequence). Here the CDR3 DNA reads TGTGCCAGTAGTCCCGGGACAGGGGGAGGGACCCAGTACTTC. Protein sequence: CASSPGTGGGTQYF.